These 21 T cell receptor beta chains share one sample of origin, sequenced in a study of shared clonotypes between healthy human individuals. Measured with immunoSEQ multiplex PCR; TCRdb has only the in-frame clones, and not every one. The sample lists more than 2,000,000 clones; approximately 94% were seen once. What was sequenced was naive CD4+ T cells sorted from blood. Subset denoted: CD45RA+ positively selected. Receptors originate from a man younger than 35 in good health.

The V call is TRBV10-3, the J call TRBJ1-2; TRBD1 agrees at 8 bases. V was clipped by 6 bases and J by 3 bases; unmatched bases: 15. In germline, CDR1 is ENHRY, CDR2 SYGVKD. This CDR3 has 17 amino acids. As DNA, the CDR3 is TGTGCCATCAGCGACCCACCCGGGACAGGTGATGACTATGGCTACACCTTC. Encoded protein: CAISDPPGTGDDYGYTF.

The chain combines TRBV5-5 with TRBJ1-4, with 9 bases that match TRBD1. CDR3 size: 17 residues. Germline V gives CDR1 SGHKS, CDR2 YYEKEE (reference sequence). The V gene end was trimmed by 2 bases and the J gene end by 3 bases; junction bases not matched to a gene: 8. The CDR3, as DNA: TGTGCCAGCAGCTTCTTTCCGGGACAGGGAGCTAATGAAAAACTGTTTTTT. Translating gives CASSFFPGQGANEKLFF.

The rearrangement joins TRBV2 to TRBJ1-1, with D unresolved. This CDR3 comprises 13 residues. The germline gives CDR1 SNHLY, CDR2 FYNNEI. V was pared by 7 bases and J by 0 bases, with 9 bases between. Here the CDR3 reads CASIRRLNTEAFF. In DNA, the CDR3 is TGTGCCAGCATTAGGAGGTTGAACACTGAAGCTTTCTTT.

The chain combines TRBV5-1 with TRBJ2-5, with TRBD1 matching 9 bases. V dropped 5 bases and J dropped 1; count of bases not matched to a gene: 6. This CDR3 region has 15 residues. The germline CDR1 and CDR2 sequences are SGHRS and YFSETQ. This CDR3 reads CASSMVTGGQETQYF. As DNA, the CDR3 is TGCGCCAGCAGTATGGTGACAGGGGGCCAAGAGACCCAGTACTTC.

V and J are TRBV27 and TRBJ2-7, with D possibly matching TRBD1 (5 bases). This CDR3 region has 16 residues. Germline V CDR1 and CDR2: MNHEY, SMNVEV (reference sequence). The V end was cut by 5 bases, the J end by 3 bases, with 20 bases between. The CDR3 here is CASSRQGQLPVYEQYF. CDR3 nucleotides: TGTGCCAGCAGTCGTCAGGGTCAGCTTCCTGTCTACGAGCAGTACTTC.

The V call is TRBV11-2, the J call TRBJ1-3, with D unresolved. Germline values: CDR1 SGHAT, CDR2 FQNNGV. Trimming left V 4 bases short and J 0 bases short, with 10 bases between. The CDR3 has 15 amino acids. The CDR3 protein is CASSSGRTSGNTIYF. CDR3 DNA sequence: TGTGCCAGCAGCTCCGGACGAACCTCTGGAAACACCATATATTTT.

Only a few counts were recorded for this clone. The chain recombines TRBV30 with TRBJ1-1; a weak D match, TRBD1 (5 bases). CDR3 length equals 12 residues. The V end lost 2 bases, the J end lost 5 bases, and 9 bases lay between the germline ends. Per germline, CDR1 GTSNPN and CDR2 SVGIG (reference sequence). The CDR3 loop is CAWSRWGTEAFF. As DNA, the CDR3 is TGTGCCTGGAGTAGGTGGGGGACTGAAGCTTTCTTT.

V and J are TRBV5-1 and TRBJ1-1; D gene unclear. Trimming removed 0 bases from V and 11 bases from J, with 14 bases in between. The CDR3 is 13 residues long. The germline CDR1 and CDR2 sequences are SGHRS and YFSETQ. The CDR3 loop reads CASSLEAQGGAFF. The CDR3 DNA reads as TGCGCCAGCAGCTTGGAGGCCCAAGGAGGGGCTTTCTTT.

Note on this clone: Other DNA variants within this sample encode the same CDR3. For the CDR3, the DNA is TGCGCCAGCAGCTTGGGGGCAGGGGTCCGAGAGACCCAGTACTTC. As protein: CASSLGAGVRETQYF. V usage is TRBV5-1 and J usage is TRBJ2-5, with a possible D match to TRBD1 (6 bases). Looked up from germline, CDR1 is SGHRS and CDR2 is YFSETQ. The germline V and J ends were trimmed by 0 bases and 4 bases, with 13 bases remaining between them. This CDR3 contains 15 residues.

This rearrangement joins TRBV23-1 to TRBJ1-5, with a possible D match to TRBD1 (6 bases). TRBV23-1 is given ORF status, its function remaining uncertain. This CDR3 region has 14 residues. V lost 3 bases, J lost 4 bases, and 10 bases lay in between. Here the CDR3 DNA reads TGCGCCAGCAGTCAGGACAGCCTAAATCAGCCCCAGCATTTT. Protein sequence: CASSQDSLNQPQHF.

The chain links TRBV2 to TRBJ2-6; D unresolved. V lost 6 bases, J lost 1 base, and 7 bases lay in between. The CDR3 loop spans 14 amino acids. Germline V lookup: CDR1 SNHLY, CDR2 FYNNEI. The DNA for the CDR3 is TGTGCCAGCAGGAGCCGATCTGGGGCCAACGTCCTGACTTTC. Translated, it gives CASRSRSGANVLTF.

The chain joins TRBV18 to TRBJ2-3; D uncertain. V lost 0 bases to trimming and J lost 6 bases, with 13 bases between them. This CDR3 is built from 15 residues. Germline CDR1 is KGHSH and CDR2 is LQKENI. The CDR3 here is CASSPPSLERDTQYF. CDR3 nucleotide sequence: TGTGCCAGCTCACCACCGTCCTTGGAAAGGGATACGCAGTATTTT.

This clone occurred once. The chain links TRBV18 to TRBJ2-7; 11 bases are a match to TRBD2. The CDR3 extends over 14 amino acids. The junction had 3 bases not matched to a gene; V was cut back by 5 bases and J by 3 bases. CDR1 KGHSH and CDR2 LQKENI come from the germline V gene. CDR3 sequence reads: CASSSGTSGYEQYF. The CDR3 DNA follows: TGTGCCAGCTCATCTGGGACTAGCGGCTACGAGCAGTACTTC.

The rearrangement uses TRBV18 and TRBJ2-3; 7 nucleotides agree with TRBD2. Looked up from germline, CDR1 is KGHSH and CDR2 is LQKENI. The length of the CDR3 is 15 residues. Losses at the gene ends were 6 bases for V and 1 base for J; bases not matched to a gene: 7. The CDR3 coding sequence is TGTGCCAGCTCCTCAGCGGGAACCGGCACAGATACGCAGTATTTT. It translates to CASSSAGTGTDTQYF.

The V gene is TRBV2, the J gene TRBJ2-3; TRBD1 agrees at 7 bases. Germline V gene sequence: CDR1 SNHLY, CDR2 FYNNEI. There are 15 residues in the CDR3. Unmatched junction bases numbered 10, after V lost 7 bases and J lost 3 bases. CDR3 bases: TGTGCCAGCAAAGGAAGACAGGGAATAACAGATACGCAGTATTTT. This sequence encodes CASKGRQGITDTQYF.

This chain uses TRBV6-1 with TRBJ2-5, with D unresolved. Germline V gives CDR1 MNHNS, CDR2 SASEGT. The V and J ends lost 2 bases and 6 bases respectively, with 16 bases between them. There are 15 residues in the CDR3. CDR3 sequence (DNA): TGTGCCAGCAGTGAAACCCAAGGTAGCTCACAGACCCAGTACTTC. It translates to CASSETQGSSQTQYF.

Comment on this clone: Other DNA sequences from this sample encode an identical CDR3 as well. The rearrangement links TRBV6-4 to TRBJ2-3; no reliable D call. The germline gives CDR1 MRHNA, CDR2 SNTAGT. The CDR3 is 13 residues long. Deletions cut 0 bases from V and 4 bases from J, with 5 bases between. The CDR3 loop reads CASSDSRADTQYF. For the CDR3, the DNA is TGTGCCAGCAGTGACTCACGGGCAGATACGCAGTATTTT.

The J gene is TRBJ1-6, the V gene TRBV5-1, with D hard to call. Germline V gene lookup returns CDR1 SGHRS and CDR2 YFSETQ. V dropped 3 bases and J dropped 7 bases, with 14 bases sitting between them. The CDR3 contains 15 residues. The chain's CDR3 is CASSSNLGANSPLHF. The CDR3 DNA reads TGCGCCAGCAGCTCGAACCTGGGTGCGAATTCACCCCTCCACTTT.

The chain links TRBV25-1 to TRBJ1-3; possibly TRBD1 for D (5 bases). Germline lookup yields CDR1 MGHDK and CDR2 SYGVNS. The V gene lost 7 bases and the J gene lost 3 bases, with 10 bases spanning the gap. This CDR3 spans 13 amino acids. CDR3 in amino acids: CASTRDVGNTIYF. CDR3 DNA: TGTGCCAGCACCCGGGACGTTGGAAACACCATATATTTT.

In its sample, this clone was seen once. The chain's CDR3 is CASSYPGQVRSYEQYF. DNA of the CDR3: TGTGCCAGCAGTTACCCTGGACAGGTACGCTCCTACGAGCAGTACTTC. The rearrangement links TRBV6-6 to TRBJ2-7, with TRBD1 matching over 7 bases. Losses at the gene ends were 2 bases for V and 0 bases for J; bases not matched to a gene: 7. From germline, CDR1 is MNHNY and CDR2 SVGAGI (reference sequence). This CDR3 is built from 16 residues.

In nucleotides, the CDR3 is TGTGCCAGCAGTCGAAAACCGGGGGGCTATGGCTACACCTTC. This translates into CASSRKPGGYGYTF. The chain couples TRBV6-5 to TRBJ1-2, with a weak D call TRBD1 (5 bases). Germline CDR1 and CDR2: MNHEY and SVGAGI. This CDR3 has 14 amino acids. Trimming left V 5 bases short and J 4 bases short, with 14 bases between.